These T cell receptor beta chains were read from a single sample in a study of cytomegalovirus exposure and HLA in healthy donors. Sequencing used immunoSEQ multiplex PCR; TCRdb keeps in-frame clones, though not all of them. Found here are roughly 150,000 clones, 60% to 80% of them singletons; the top ten hold 0.66%. Sequencing input: PBMCs. These receptors were collected from a male donor in good health and CMV-seronegative. Each CDR3 is given with its conserved first and last residue. The D gene is left open where the match is weak. Clone size is given for some rows only: seen once, a few or many times, or a class if the clone is expanded.

abundance | j_gene | v_gene | d_gene | CDR3aa | CDR3nt
. | TRBJ2-5 | TRBV5-1 | TRBD2 | CASSTGLAGGQETQYF | TGCGCCAGCAGCACCGGACTAGCGGGAGGGCAAGAGACCCAGTACTTC
. | TRBJ1-2 | TRBV27 | . | CASSLGLNYGYTF | TGTGCCAGCAGTTTAGGGCTAAACTATGGCTACACCTTC
. | TRBJ2-2 | TRBV6-6 | TRBD1 | CASSWGQARGTGELFF | TGTGCCAGCAGTTGGGGACAGGCGCGAGGCACCGGGGAGCTGTTTTTT
. | TRBJ1-5 | TRBV2 | TRBD1 | CASRRGTGALEPQHF | TGTGCCAGCAGAAGGGGGACAGGGGCCCTAGAACCCCAGCATTTT
. | TRBJ1-5 | TRBV6-5 | . | CASSLGSRSNQPQHF | TGTGCCAGCAGTTTGGGCAGCCGTAGCAATCAGCCCCAGCATTTT
. | TRBJ1-1 | TRBV5-1 | . | CASSLVGVEAFF | TGCGCCAGCAGCTTGGTGGGAGTTGAAGCTTTCTTT
. | TRBJ2-7 | TRBV6-5 | TRBD1 | CASNPQTGGNDEQYF | TGTGCCAGCAACCCACAGACAGGGGGCAACGACGAGCAGTACTTC
. | TRBJ2-6 | TRBV5-8 | . | CASSLGYSGANVLTF | TGTGCCAGCAGCTTGGGTTACTCTGGGGCCAACGTCCTGACTTTC
once | TRBJ1-6 | TRBV5-1 | . | CASSLSGGSYNSPLHF | TGCGCCAGCAGCTTGTCCGGGGGGTCCTATAATTCACCCCTCCACTTT
once | TRBJ1-1 | TRBV19 | TRBD1 | CASSNRGEAFF | TGTGCCAGTAGTAACAGGGGTGAAGCTTTCTTT
. | TRBJ1-4 | TRBV7-9 | . | CSSSLHVEKLFF | TGTTCCAGCAGCTTACATGTTGAAAAACTGTTTTTT
. | TRBJ1-4 | TRBV7-9 | . | CASSPRSVLGEKLFF | TGTGCCAGCAGCCCCAGGTCAGTCCTCGGTGAAAAACTGTTTTTT
. | TRBJ1-1 | TRBV7-9 | . | CASSLVGGGEVYGEAFF | TGTGCCAGCAGCTTAGTCGGGGGGGGCGAAGTTTATGGTGAAGCTTTCTTT
. | TRBJ2-7 | TRBV7-8 | . | CASSLGGGPYEQYF | TGTGCCAGCAGCTTAGGGGGGGGCCCCTACGAGCAGTACTTC
. | TRBJ2-7 | TRBV4-1 | TRBD1 | CASSYNGTGAYEQYF | TGCGCCAGCAGCTATAACGGGACAGGGGCCTACGAGCAGTACTTC
once | TRBJ1-2 | TRBV5-1 | TRBD1 | CASSSRTGVDGYTF | TGCGCCAGCAGCTCCCGGACAGGGGTAGATGGCTACACCTTC
. | TRBJ1-5 | TRBV18 | TRBD1 | CASSPGQVNQPQHF | TGTGCCAGCTCACCGGGACAGGTGAATCAGCCCCAGCATTTT
. | TRBJ2-3 | TRBV13 | TRBD2 | CASSPGLAGGYSTDTQYF | TGTGCCAGCAGCCCGGGACTAGCGGGGGGGTATAGCACAGATACGCAGTATTTT
few | TRBJ2-5 | TRBV18 | TRBD2 | CASSPLGLAGETQYF | TGTGCCAGCTCACCGTTGGGACTAGCGGGTGAGACCCAGTACTTC
. | TRBJ2-1 | TRBV27 | TRBD2 | CASSLMLAGGYNEQFF | TGTGCCAGCAGTTTAATGCTGGCGGGGGGCTACAATGAGCAGTTCTTC
few | TRBJ1-3 | TRBV11-3 | . | CASSFPGSGNTIYF | TGTGCCAGCAGCTTCCCGGGCTCTGGAAACACCATATATTTT
. | TRBJ1-2 | TRBV9 | . | CASSAPQRFGYTF | TGTGCCAGCAGCGCCCCGCAACGGTTTGGCTACACCTTC
. | TRBJ1-4 | TRBV6-5 | . | CASSYIGGTPNEKLFF | TGTGCCAGCAGTTACATTGGGGGGACCCCAAATGAAAAACTGTTTTTT
. | TRBJ2-7 | TRBV29-1 | . | CSVDLRGKRSYEQYF | TGCAGCGTTGATTTAAGGGGGAAGAGGTCCTACGAGCAGTACTTC
. | TRBJ1-6 | TRBV7-6 | TRBD1 | CASSLRDSSYNSPLHF | TGTGCCAGCAGCCTCCGGGACAGCTCCTATAATTCACCCCTCCACTTT
. | TRBJ2-1 | TRBV2 | . | CASSPRFIEQFF | TGTGCCAGCAGCCCCCGGTTCATTGAGCAGTTCTTC
. | TRBJ1-1 | TRBV4-3 | . | CASSHSGTQNTEAFF | TGCGCCAGCAGCCATTCCGGGACACAGAACACTGAAGCTTTCTTT
once | TRBJ2-2 | TRBV4-3 | . | CASSQNPYNTGELFF | TGCGCCAGCAGCCAAAACCCCTATAACACCGGGGAGCTGTTTTTT
. | TRBJ2-5 | TRBV6-6 | . | CASIGEETQYF | TGTGCCAGCATCGGGGAAGAGACCCAGTACTTC
. | TRBJ1-3 | TRBV5-4 | . | CASSSAGARGNTIYF | TGTGCCAGCAGCTCCGCGGGGGCGCGGGGAAACACCATATATTTT
. | TRBJ2-7 | TRBV6-6 | TRBD1 | CASFGQASYEQYF | TGTGCCAGCTTCGGACAGGCAAGCTACGAGCAGTACTTC
few | TRBJ2-7 | TRBV6-1 | . | CASSTSLVSSYEQYF | TGTGCCAGCAGTACCTCCCTAGTGAGCTCCTACGAGCAGTACTTC
once | TRBJ1-3 | TRBV6-1 | . | CASSEAPRATSGNTIYF | TGTGCCAGCAGTGAAGCGCCCAGGGCCACCTCTGGAAACACCATATATTTT
. | TRBJ1-6 | TRBV30 | TRBD1 | CAWGKGQGNSPLHF | TGTGCCTGGGGTAAGGGACAGGGGAATTCACCCCTCCACTTT
. | TRBJ1-4 | TRBV5-4 | . | CASSSGGSTNEKLFF | TGTGCCAGCAGCTCTGGGGGGTCTACTAATGAAAAACTGTTTTTT
. | TRBJ1-3 | TRBV23-1 | . | CASSQSQHTINEVNSGNTIYF | TGCGCCAGCAGTCAATCCCAACACACCATAAATGAAGTGAACTCTGGAAACACCATATATTTT
. | TRBJ2-1 | TRBV4-1 | . | CASSQVGYEQFF | TGCGCCAGCAGCCAAGTCGGGTATGAGCAGTTCTTC
. | TRBJ2-3 | TRBV9 | TRBD2 | CASSVDPSGDTQYF | TGTGCCAGCAGCGTAGATCCTAGCGGGGATACGCAGTATTTT
few | TRBJ1-1 | TRBV5-1 | TRBD1 | CASSLAHRGGNTEAFF | TGCGCCAGCAGCTTGGCCCACAGGGGAGGGAACACTGAAGCTTTCTTT